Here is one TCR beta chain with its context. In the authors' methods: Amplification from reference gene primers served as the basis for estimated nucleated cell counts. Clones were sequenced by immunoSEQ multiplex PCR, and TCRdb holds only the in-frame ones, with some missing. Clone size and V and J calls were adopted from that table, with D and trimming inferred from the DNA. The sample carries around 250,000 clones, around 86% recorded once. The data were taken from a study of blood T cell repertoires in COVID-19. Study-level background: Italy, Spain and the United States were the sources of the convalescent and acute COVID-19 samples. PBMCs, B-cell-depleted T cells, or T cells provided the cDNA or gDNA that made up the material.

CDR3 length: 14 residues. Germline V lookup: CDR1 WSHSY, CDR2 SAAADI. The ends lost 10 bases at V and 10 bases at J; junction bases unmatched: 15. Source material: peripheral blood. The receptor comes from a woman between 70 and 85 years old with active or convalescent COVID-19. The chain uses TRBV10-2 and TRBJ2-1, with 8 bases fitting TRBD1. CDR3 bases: TGCGCCACCTCCCCGACGATCAGGACAGGGGAGCAGTTCTTC. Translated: CATSPTIRTGEQFF.